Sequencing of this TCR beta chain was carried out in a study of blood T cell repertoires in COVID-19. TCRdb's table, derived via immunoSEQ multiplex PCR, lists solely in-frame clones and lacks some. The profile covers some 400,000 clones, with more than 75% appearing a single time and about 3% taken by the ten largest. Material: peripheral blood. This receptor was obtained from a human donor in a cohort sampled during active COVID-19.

CDR3 protein: CASSRRGRDYGYTF. CDR3 nucleotide sequence: TGTGCCAGTAGTAGGAGGGGAAGGGACTATGGCTACACCTTC. The gene calls are TRBV19 and TRBJ1-2, with D perhaps matching TRBD1 (5 bases). Germline CDR1 LNHDA, CDR2 SQIVND (reference sequence). The CDR3 has 14 residues. The V end lost 4 bases, the J end lost 3 bases, and 12 bases lay between the germline ends.